This is a list of T cell receptor beta chains from one sample in a study of blood T cell repertoires in COVID-19. Sequencing was performed with immunoSEQ multiplex PCR; in TCRdb, only in-frame clones are kept and a portion is missing. The sample records 220,000 or so clones, nearly 90% being singletons. Material: PBMCs or T cells enriched from blood (not recorded which). All receptors derive from a man in his thirties or forties who had been exposed to COVID-19. CDR3s include the opening cysteine and the closing phenylalanine or tryptophan. D genes are given only for firm matches. Clone size is stated in some rows and not others, as once, few, many or a class when expanded.

J: TRBJ2-3
size: -
V: TRBV15
D: TRBD2
CDR3: CATLGGGEPDTQYF
DNA: TGTGCCACCCTGGGCGGGGGGGAACCAGATACGCAGTATTTT

J: TRBJ1-1
size: -
V: TRBV2
D: -
CDR3: CASSEDRIGEAFF
DNA: TGTGCCAGCAGTGAAGACAGGATCGGTGAAGCTTTCTTT

J: TRBJ1-2
size: -
V: TRBV14
D: TRBD1
CDR3: CASSLGQGYGYTF
DNA: TGTGCCAGCAGCTTAGGACAGGGGTATGGCTACACCTTC

J: TRBJ1-2
size: -
V: TRBV10-3
D: TRBD1
CDR3: CAISEDRGYGYTF
DNA: TGTGCCATCAGTGAGGACAGGGGATATGGCTACACCTTC

J: TRBJ2-3
size: -
V: TRBV29-1
D: TRBD2
CDR3: CSLREGRADTQYF
DNA: TGCAGCTTGCGGGAGGGGAGGGCAGATACGCAGTATTTT

J: TRBJ2-5
size: -
V: TRBV2
D: -
CDR3: CASSLGLQLGETQYF
DNA: TGTGCCAGCAGTTTAGGACTACAACTGGGGGAGACCCAGTACTTC

J: TRBJ2-2
size: -
V: TRBV14
D: -
CDR3: CASSQDIRQNTGELFF
DNA: TGTGCCAGCAGCCAAGATATCCGACAGAACACCGGGGAGCTGTTTTTT

J: TRBJ1-2
size: -
V: TRBV9
D: -
CDR3: CASSVSRGRDGGYTF
DNA: TGTGCCAGCAGCGTATCTAGGGGGAGAGATGGTGGCTACACCTTC

J: TRBJ1-1
size: -
V: TRBV4-1
D: -
CDR3: CASSQAILGFENTEAFF
DNA: TGCGCCAGCAGCCAAGCCATCCTCGGGTTCGAGAACACTGAAGCTTTCTTT

J: TRBJ2-1
size: -
V: TRBV7-6
D: TRBD2
CDR3: CASSTRHGTSSYNEQFF
DNA: TGTGCCAGCAGCACCCGACATGGGACTAGCAGTTACAATGAGCAGTTCTTC

J: TRBJ2-1
size: -
V: TRBV18
D: -
CDR3: CASSPARATQDQFF
DNA: TGTGCCAGCTCACCAGCCAGGGCTACGCAGGATCAGTTCTTC

J: TRBJ2-7
size: -
V: TRBV7-2
D: -
CDR3: CASRRAGRPYEQYF
DNA: TGTGCCAGCAGGCGCGCGGGGCGACCCTACGAGCAGTACTTC

J: TRBJ1-4
size: -
V: TRBV12-3/TRBV12-4
D: -
CDR3: CASSSTGEKLFF
DNA: TGTGCCAGCAGTTCCACGGGGGAAAAACTGTTTTTT

J: TRBJ2-1
size: once
V: TRBV2
D: -
CDR3: CASRPGGNEQFF
DNA: TGTGCCAGCAGGCCAGGAGGGAATGAGCAGTTCTTC

J: TRBJ1-6
size: -
V: TRBV6-5
D: -
CDR3: CASSYLGANNSPLHF
DNA: TGTGCCAGCAGTTACCTGGGGGCAAATAATTCACCCCTCCACTTT

J: TRBJ2-3
size: -
V: TRBV7-8
D: -
CDR3: CTHHRSTDTQYF
DNA: TGTACCCACCACCGGAGCACAGATACGCAGTATTTT

J: TRBJ1-5
size: -
V: TRBV7-2
D: TRBD1
CDR3: CASSLTGGQPQHF
DNA: TGTGCCAGCAGCCTGACAGGGGGTCAGCCCCAGCATTTT

J: TRBJ2-4
size: once
V: TRBV11-3
D: TRBD2
CDR3: CASSLMYGGIQYF
DNA: TGTGCCAGCAGCTTGATGTACGGGGGGATTCAGTACTTC

J: TRBJ2-1
size: -
V: TRBV6-1
D: TRBD2
CDR3: CASSEANWRGGRVSNEQFF
DNA: TGTGCCAGCAGTGAAGCGAATTGGCGGGGGGGCCGCGTTAGCAATGAGCAGTTCTTC

J: TRBJ1-2
size: -
V: TRBV30
D: TRBD1
CDR3: CAWSVDRSGYTF
DNA: TGTGCCTGGAGTGTGGACAGGTCGGGCTACACCTTC

J: TRBJ1-1
size: -
V: TRBV5-1
D: TRBD1
CDR3: CASKTDGTGSSKAFF
DNA: TGCGCCAGTAAAACCGACGGGACAGGGAGCTCCAAAGCTTTCTTT

J: TRBJ1-2
size: few
V: TRBV7-2
D: TRBD1
CDR3: CASSLGTGDFSGPGYTF
DNA: TGTGCCAGCAGCTTAGGGACAGGGGATTTTTCGGGTCCTGGCTACACCTTC

J: TRBJ2-7
size: -
V: TRBV13
D: TRBD1
CDR3: CASSPRQGRYEQYF
DNA: TGTGCCAGCAGCCCACGACAGGGAAGGTACGAGCAGTACTTC

J: TRBJ1-1
size: -
V: TRBV20-1
D: -
CDR3: CSASPGSGESNTEAFF
DNA: TGCAGTGCGAGTCCGGGGTCAGGAGAATCGAACACTGAAGCTTTCTTT

J: TRBJ1-4
size: -
V: TRBV5-6
D: -
CDR3: CASSLTAPNEKLFF
DNA: TGTGCCAGCAGCCTGACAGCGCCTAATGAAAAACTGTTTTTT

J: TRBJ2-2
size: -
V: TRBV5-1
D: TRBD1
CDR3: CASSLAVGGEMAGELFF
DNA: TGCGCCAGCAGCTTGGCCGTAGGGGGCGAAATGGCCGGGGAGCTGTTTTTT

J: TRBJ1-3
size: -
V: TRBV15
D: -
CDR3: CATSKGKNGNTIYF
DNA: TGTGCCACCAGCAAGGGGAAGAATGGAAACACCATATATTTT

J: TRBJ1-4
size: -
V: TRBV15
D: -
CDR3: CATSDTTNEKLFF
DNA: TGTGCCACCAGCGACACAACTAATGAAAAACTGTTTTTT

J: TRBJ1-2
size: -
V: TRBV19
D: -
CDR3: CATTPPGGLVYGYTF
DNA: TGTGCCACCACCCCCCCGGGGGGCCTTGTCTATGGCTACACCTTC

J: TRBJ1-2
size: -
V: TRBV5-1
D: TRBD1
CDR3: CASRNARGRNNGYTF
DNA: TGCGCCAGCAGGAATGCGAGGGGGCGTAATAATGGCTACACCTTC

J: TRBJ2-7
size: -
V: TRBV10-3
D: -
CDR3: CAITPTGGYEQYF
DNA: TGTGCCATCACCCCGACAGGCGGCTACGAGCAGTACTTC

J: TRBJ2-4
size: few
V: TRBV15
D: -
CDR3: CATSRVGTGIQYF
DNA: TGTGCCACCAGCAGAGTTGGCACGGGAATTCAGTACTTC

J: TRBJ2-3
size: once
V: TRBV27
D: -
CDR3: CASSSDTLRTDTQYF
DNA: TGTGCCAGCAGTTCGGACACCTTGAGGACAGATACGCAGTATTTT

J: TRBJ2-5
size: -
V: TRBV27
D: -
CDR3: CASSLLGTKETQYF
DNA: TGTGCCAGCAGTTTATTAGGCACTAAAGAGACCCAGTACTTC

J: TRBJ1-1
size: -
V: TRBV5-1
D: -
CDR3: CASGPGGMNTEAFF
DNA: TGCGCCAGCGGCCCGGGGGGCATGAACACTGAAGCTTTCTTT

J: TRBJ2-5
size: -
V: TRBV5-4
D: -
CDR3: CASSLNPGYQETQYF
DNA: TGTGCCAGCAGCTTGAATCCGGGTTACCAAGAGACCCAGTACTTC

J: TRBJ1-2
size: -
V: TRBV4-3
D: TRBD1
CDR3: CASRPLRTGGDGYTF
DNA: TGCGCCAGCAGACCCCTTCGTACAGGGGGGGATGGCTACACCTTC

J: TRBJ2-2
size: -
V: TRBV2
D: TRBD2
CDR3: CASSEIAGDTGELFF
DNA: TGTGCCAGCAGTGAGATAGCGGGGGACACCGGGGAGCTGTTTTTT

J: TRBJ1-4
size: -
V: TRBV10-3
D: -
CDR3: CAISENRVGEKLFF
DNA: TGTGCCATCAGTGAAAATCGGGTTGGTGAAAAACTGTTTTTT

J: TRBJ2-5
size: -
V: TRBV5-6
D: TRBD2
CDR3: CASSSFGGAMGETQYF
DNA: TGTGCCAGCAGCTCCTTCGGGGGGGCGATGGGAGAGACCCAGTACTTC

J: TRBJ2-2
size: -
V: TRBV5-6
D: -
CDR3: CASSFYLLAGPTGELFF
DNA: TGTGCCAGCAGCTTCTATTTATTGGCAGGGCCCACCGGGGAGCTGTTTTTT

J: TRBJ1-3
size: few
V: TRBV7-2
D: -
CDR3: CASSLYREGNTIYF
DNA: TGTGCCAGCAGCTTATACAGGGAGGGAAACACCATATATTTT

J: TRBJ1-1
size: -
V: TRBV29-1
D: TRBD1
CDR3: CSVVEVWDSEAFF
DNA: TGCAGCGTTGTGGAGGTGTGGGACAGTGAAGCTTTCTTT

J: TRBJ1-2
size: -
V: TRBV21-1
D: -
CDR3: CASSKEPGQVHGYTF
DNA: TGTGCCAGCAGCAAAGAGCCAGGGCAGGTACATGGCTACACCTTC

J: TRBJ2-1
size: -
V: TRBV7-6
D: TRBD2
CDR3: CASSIGLADYNEQFF
DNA: TGTGCCAGCAGCATCGGACTAGCGGATTACAATGAGCAGTTCTTC